There are many counts of the clone carrying this TCR beta chain. What it binds is not known. The sample belongs to a study of CD8+CD57+ T cells in acquired aplastic anemia. Study background: DNA recovered from sorted CD4+ and CD8+ cells had a mean of about 3.5 ug. There were about 11 million reads, on average, for CD4+ cells from healthy donors. Points from the study as a whole: Patients and controls shared 25 to 30 CD8+ CDR3 sequences. Patients and healthy controls showed no significant CD8+ Simpson's diversity difference.

V was trimmed by 3 bases and J by 7 bases, leaving 9 bases between them. Germline V CDR1 and CDR2: SEHNR, FQNEAQ (reference sequence). The length of the CDR3 is 13 residues. The template used for profiling TCR beta VDJ and CDR3 was genomic DNA. Each CDR3 protein is one row after TCRdb ran MiXCR on the reads. This table has about 160,000 distinct CDR3 sequences, approximately 44% appearing once. The chain carries TRBV7-9 and TRBJ1-4, with a tentative D call TRBD1 (5 bases). Specimen: sorted CD4+, CD8+, or CD8+CD57+ T cells (not recorded which) from PBMCs. The TCR was taken from a human donor in good health. The DNA of the CDR3 is TGTGCCAGCAGCTTTGGGGCGGGTGAAAAACTGTTTTTT. Protein: CASSFGAGEKLFF. The complete variable domain, with remaining parts taken from reference TRBV7-9 and TRBJ1-4, reads DTGVSQNPRHKITKRGQNVTFRCDPISEHNRLYWYRQTLGQGPEFLTYFQNEAQLEKSRLLSDRFSAERPKGSFSTLEIQRTEQGDSAMYLCASSFGAGEKLFFGSGTQLSVL.